The 2 T cell receptor beta chains listed next were all sequenced from one sample in a study of blood T cell repertoires in COVID-19. Some clones are missing from TCRdb's copy, which holds only in-frame ones; the method was immunoSEQ multiplex PCR. The sample contains about 440,000 clones, around 89% of which appear only once. What was sequenced was peripheral blood. These receptors came from a woman aged 50 to 60 with COVID-19, enrolled during active disease.

This clone was counted a single time. The V call is TRBV25-1, the J call TRBJ2-3, with a tentative D call TRBD2 (6 bases). Trimming took off 5 bases at V and 1 base at J, with 13 bases between the two ends. This CDR3 spans 15 amino acids. The V gene's germline CDR1 is MGHDK and CDR2 SYGVNS. The CDR3 sequence: CASSSGEAGTDTQYF. In DNA form, the CDR3 reads TGTGCCAGCAGTTCGGGGGAGGCGGGCACAGATACGCAGTATTTT.

The chain has TRBV7-3 and TRBJ2-7; tentatively, D is TRBD2 (6 bases). This CDR3 spans 13 amino acids. Deletions cut 3 bases from V and 7 bases from J, with 13 bases between. Germline V gives CDR1 SGHTA, CDR2 FQGTGA. Written as DNA, the CDR3 is TGTGCCAGCAGCTTCGCGGTCGCGGGGGAGCAGTACTTC. It yields the protein CASSFAVAGEQYF.